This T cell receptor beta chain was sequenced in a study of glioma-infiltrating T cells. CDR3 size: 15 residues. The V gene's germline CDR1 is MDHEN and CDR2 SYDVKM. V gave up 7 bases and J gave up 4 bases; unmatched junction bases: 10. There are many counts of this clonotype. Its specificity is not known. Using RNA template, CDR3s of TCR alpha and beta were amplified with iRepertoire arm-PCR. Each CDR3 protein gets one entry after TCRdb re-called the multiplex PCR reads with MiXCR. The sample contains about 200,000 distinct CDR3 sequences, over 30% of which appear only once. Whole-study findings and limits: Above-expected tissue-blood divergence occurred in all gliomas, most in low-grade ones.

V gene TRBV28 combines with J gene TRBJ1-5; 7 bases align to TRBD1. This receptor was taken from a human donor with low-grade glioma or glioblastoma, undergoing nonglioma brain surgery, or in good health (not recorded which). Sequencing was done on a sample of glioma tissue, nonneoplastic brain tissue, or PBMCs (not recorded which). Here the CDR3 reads CASTTGKTGNQPQHF. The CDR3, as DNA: TGTGCCAGCACCACGGGTAAGACAGGGAATCAGCCCCAGCATTTT.